This T cell receptor (beta chain) was observed in a study of cytomegalovirus exposure and HLA in healthy donors. PCR involved 60 Vbeta and 13 Jbeta primers. Clones were sequenced by immunoSEQ multiplex PCR, and TCRdb holds only the in-frame ones, with some missing. The sample records some 150,000 clones, 70% to 80% being singletons. A remark on this clone: No antigen is known for it.

The study's findings and limits: HLA allele associations emerged for 16,951 TCR beta sequences in a later analysis, at 0.05 false discovery rate. Sequence variants that were highly shared formed a cluster that was likely a sequencing artifact.

V was clipped by 0 bases and J by 4 bases; unmatched bases: 3. This CDR3 has 14 residues. Germline lookup yields CDR1 SGHRS and CDR2 YFSETQ. This TCR was recovered from a woman in her thirties or forties in good health and CMV-seronegative. The chain employs TRBV5-1 and TRBJ2-7; 8 positions agree with TRBD2. The sequenced material came from PBMCs. The CDR3 protein is CASSLASGGYEQYF. CDR3 bases: TGCGCCAGCAGCTTGGCTTCGGGGGGGTACGAGCAGTACTTC.